These T cell receptor beta chains were read from a single sample in a study of blood T cell repertoires in COVID-19. The method was immunoSEQ multiplex PCR; TCRdb's version includes in-frame clones alone and lacks a portion of them. The sample lists 250,000 to 350,000 clones; more than 70% were seen once. The sequencing sample was made of peripheral blood. The receptors originated from a woman in her 50s who had recovered from COVID-19. CDR3s leave out the opening cysteine and the closing phenylalanine or tryptophan. Clone size is shown for a subset of rows, as once, few, many or a class of expanded clone.

clone size: -
V gene: TRBV9
CDR3 protein: ASSVASGAGNTIY

clone size: -
V gene: TRBV7-9
CDR3 protein: ASIEDRGRYSEQY

clone size: -
V gene: TRBV29-1
CDR3 protein: SARQFYNEQF

clone size: -
V gene: TRBV7-9
CDR3 protein: ASSSPLRTDPDSEQF

clone size: -
V gene: TRBV21-1
CDR3 protein: ASSKLQGSSGANVLT

clone size: -
V gene: TRBV5-1
CDR3 protein: ASSLAEAGAEAF

clone size: once
V gene: TRBV19
CDR3 protein: ASSTTGVTYEQY

clone size: few
V gene: TRBV6-6
CDR3 protein: ASSYSESNQPQH

clone size: -
V gene: TRBV7-7
CDR3 protein: ASSTGTSSYNEQF

clone size: once
V gene: TRBV15
CDR3 protein: ATSRDPSSDTQY

clone size: -
V gene: TRBV27
CDR3 protein: ANTQGPKTNYGYT

clone size: once
V gene: TRBV30
CDR3 protein: AWSTSPGTYEQY

clone size: -
V gene: TRBV5-4
CDR3 protein: ASSFGGDGSFEQF

clone size: -
V gene: TRBV6-2/TRBV6-3
CDR3 protein: ASSPGFSEAF

clone size: -
V gene: TRBV5-4
CDR3 protein: ASSLGDRASENIQY

clone size: few
V gene: TRBV29-1
CDR3 protein: SVDFRGLRGTEAF

clone size: -
V gene: TRBV4-3
CDR3 protein: ASSQTSGGQDTQY

clone size: -
V gene: TRBV28
CDR3 protein: ASMRPGQGAGGYT

clone size: -
V gene: TRBV6-5
CDR3 protein: ASSPTSSPYYEQY

clone size: few
V gene: TRBV27
CDR3 protein: ASSPGDRGTYGYT

clone size: -
V gene: TRBV19
CDR3 protein: ASSITQGTGELF

clone size: -
V gene: TRBV19
CDR3 protein: ASSTGQKNTEAF

clone size: -
V gene: TRBV29-1
CDR3 protein: SVRTSGTIYEQY

clone size: -
V gene: TRBV4-3
CDR3 protein: ASSLGQGAGGEAF

clone size: -
V gene: TRBV27
CDR3 protein: ASSMWRETEAF

clone size: -
V gene: TRBV18
CDR3 protein: ASSQGQGGSTDTQY

clone size: -
V gene: TRBV28
CDR3 protein: ASRKGLAGGEQF

clone size: once
V gene: TRBV9
CDR3 protein: ASSVGPGVDTQY

clone size: -
V gene: TRBV19
CDR3 protein: ASRIYIRGNQPQH

clone size: once
V gene: TRBV5-6
CDR3 protein: ASSPRDRNYGYT

clone size: -
V gene: TRBV6-6
CDR3 protein: ASSYSRLAGLQY

clone size: -
V gene: TRBV7-2
CDR3 protein: ASSFAGEETQY

clone size: -
V gene: TRBV19
CDR3 protein: ASSVRVSAEKLF

clone size: -
V gene: TRBV5-6
CDR3 protein: ASSHLQGSTQH

clone size: -
V gene: TRBV7-9
CDR3 protein: ASSSRDSQETQY

clone size: -
V gene: TRBV6-6
CDR3 protein: ASSLRTSGSGVAKNIQY

clone size: -
V gene: TRBV5-4
CDR3 protein: ASSTPLAGISYEQY

clone size: -
V gene: TRBV4-1
CDR3 protein: ASSQVAEADNNIQY

clone size: -
V gene: TRBV28
CDR3 protein: ASSFSTGGSNEQF

clone size: once
V gene: TRBV5-1
CDR3 protein: ASSFQGTQETQY

clone size: -
V gene: TRBV7-2
CDR3 protein: ASSLAGQNIQY

clone size: -
V gene: TRBV3-1/TRBV3-2
CDR3 protein: ASSAPGLRTYEQY

clone size: -
V gene: TRBV12-3/TRBV12-4
CDR3 protein: ASSLNSYNEQF

clone size: once
V gene: TRBV20-1
CDR3 protein: SARMSNTQY

clone size: -
V gene: TRBV7-6
CDR3 protein: ASSSTSGYEQY

clone size: -
V gene: TRBV28
CDR3 protein: ASRWQRVGEQY

clone size: -
V gene: TRBV2
CDR3 protein: ASSEANRNQPQH

clone size: few
V gene: TRBV7-2
CDR3 protein: ASSLGQVYGAGYT

clone size: -
V gene: TRBV7-2
CDR3 protein: ASSLVAGGNQPQH

clone size: -
V gene: TRBV4-3
CDR3 protein: ASSQDRGSDGYT

clone size: -
V gene: TRBV6-5
CDR3 protein: ASRAGGAYQYEQY

clone size: -
V gene: TRBV6-5
CDR3 protein: ASRQLAGGLDEQF